This T cell receptor (beta chain) emerged from a study of cytomegalovirus exposure and HLA in healthy donors (dated by TCRdb to the late 2010s). Concerning the study at large: A later analysis indicated that the roughly 130 validation repertoires were generated on the platform also employed for the approximately 670 repertoires of the first cohort. The study aimed to test whether cataloging public T cell receptors could reveal signatures of past pathogen exposure. In addition to the first cohort of 666 subjects, a separate validation cohort of 120 different subjects was used. The study combined high-throughput TCR immunosequencing, statistical association of individual TCRs with disease status, and machine learning to predict cytomegalovirus infection status. The paper's findings and limits, for the study overall: In a later analysis, TCRs clustered in the first cohort were found to also tend to co-occur in the approximately 110 validation repertoires, with 90% to 95% of cluster scores above 0. Cytomegalovirus status was reported to be diagnosed by the classifier with high specificity and sensitivity in both the original and validation cohorts. The validation cohort had no HLA typing available for a later analysis, so co-occurrence within that cohort was assessed over all 120 or so repertoires. While some public TCRs were present in many individuals, most TCR sequences turned up only very rarely across donors. According to the authors, the approach could potentially be generalized to other disease states and immunological phenotypes. A total of roughly 160 TCR beta chains were listed by the study as associated with cytomegalovirus. Three of the identified cytomegalovirus-associated TCR beta chains were confirmed in vitro to be specific for cytomegalovirus antigens.

As concerns this clone: The clone's antigen remains unknown. No much larger clone is present one base from it, and per-base qualities are unavailable.

The donors were included in the validation cohort of roughly 130 subjects, a group kept apart from the approximately 650-subject first cohort. Libraries were prepared through the immunoSEQ multiplex PCR assay. The authors' analysis ran thus. To diagnose cytomegalovirus status from the catalog of TCR beta chain sequences, a statistical classification framework was built. TCRdb's version of the immuneACCESS table is confined to in-frame rearrangements and falls short of the full clone set. An unresolved V gene accounts for under half of the shortfall where checked; the remainder is of unknown origin. The V and J calls and clone size were taken over from that table, and D and trimming were inferred from the DNA. The sample profile shows 65,000 to 85,000 clones; roughly 94% of them were found once. Roughly 0.75% of the sample is in the top ten clones. From its cysteine to its phenylalanine, the CDR3 spans 15 amino acids. CDR3 DNA is the only sequence kept; it has 45 bases, read in frame from the first base. Trimming takes 5 bases off V and 6 bases off J; junction bases not matched to a gene: 8. The germline V gene (reference sequence) specifies MNHEY as CDR1 and SMNVEV as CDR2.

This receptor chain uses TRBV27 and TRBJ1-4; TRBD1 fits 8 bases in the junction. The TCR comes from a woman aged 18-29 years in good health and CMV-seronegative. Sequencing input: PBMCs. The CDR3 reads as follows: CASSEQGGPDEKLFF. At the DNA level, the sequence is TGTGCCAGCAGTGAACAGGGGGGTCCGGATGAAAAACTGTTTTTT.